In its sample, the clone carrying this T cell receptor (beta chain) was seen many times. Its antigen is not known. This sample is part of a study of CD8 T cells in ankylosing spondylitis. TCRdb itself ran the 5' RACE reads through MiXCR, one entry per CDR3 protein. The table shows fewer than 150,000 distinct CDR3 sequences, with approximately 7.3% occurring only once. Whole-study results and caveats: Previously reported in reactive arthritis synovial fluid and blood were some of the motif variants. It appeared that ankylosing spondylitis blood was characterized by a TCR beta motif of eight highly homologous variants.

Trimming pared 0 bases from V and 4 bases from J, leaving 8 bases between. The CDR3 sequence is 13 residues long. Germline V gene lookup returns CDR1 DFQATT and CDR2 SNEGSKA (reference sequence). The sample comprised blood, either unsorted or a sorted T cell fraction (not recorded which). The chain recombines TRBV20-1 with TRBJ2-3; D gene ambiguous. The receptor was derived from a female donor with ankylosing spondylitis or in good health (not recorded which). The CDR3 nucleotides read TGCAGTGCTAGAGAGGGGATCGCAGATACGCAGTATTTT. Amino acids: CSAREGIADTQYF.